This TCR beta chain was captured by sequencing in a study of T cells in Graves' hyperthyroidism and ophthalmopathy. In regard to this clonotype: Antigen specificity is unknown.

Study results and limitations: Blood also carried most thyroid clonotypes expanded above 0.001. Ophthalmopathy was distinguished from stable hyperthyroidism by 13 V-J signatures.

RNA transcripts served as the template for amplifying TCR beta CDR3 regions. Carried out on the TCR CDR3, a first-round RT-PCR used the HTBI primer set. TCRdb fed the multiplex PCR reads into MiXCR, producing one record per CDR3 protein. The table shows 540,000 or so distinct CDR3 sequences, with about half occurring only once. Exclusion of a patient resulted from uncontrolled infection, other autoimmune disease, pregnancy or lactation. The diagnostic basis comprised clinical symptoms, serum thyroxine and TRAb, thyroid ultrasound and orbital computed tomography. Trimming left V 4 bases short and J 11 bases short, with 15 bases between. The CDR3 consists of 14 residues. Looked up from germline, CDR1 is SNHLY and CDR2 is FYNNEI.

Specimen: peripheral blood or thyroid tissue (not recorded which). This clonotype was obtained from an adult woman with Graves' disease, either hyperthyroidism or ophthalmopathy (not recorded which). The chain joins TRBV2 to TRBJ1-6, with TRBD1 as a possible D gene (6 bases). The CDR3 DNA sequence: TGTGCCAGCAGTGGGGGCAGGGGACATCCACCCCTCCACTTT. Translation: CASSGGRGHPPLHF.